These 3 T cell receptor beta chains were sequenced from one sample in a study of cytomegalovirus exposure and HLA in healthy donors. It was with 60 Vbeta and 13 Jbeta primers that the PCR ran. Profiling relied on immunoSEQ multiplex PCR, and the TCRdb table lists in-frame clones only, not all of them. The profile shows around 91,000 clones, around 78% of them singletons. Sequenced material: PBMCs. These receptors all stem from a woman in her thirties or forties in good health and CMV-seropositive.

This clone was counted a single time. V gene TRBV5-1 combines with J gene TRBJ1-1, with D possibly TRBD1 on 6 matching bases. The CDR3 is 15 amino acids. V lost 5 bases, J lost 3 bases, and 17 bases lay in between. Germline V gives CDR1 SGHRS, CDR2 YFSETQ. In DNA form, the CDR3 reads TGCGCCAGCAGGCATCGGGGAGGGGGGGACACTGAAGCTTTCTTT. Protein: CASRHRGGGDTEAFF.

This clone appeared a few times. The V call is TRBV6-5, the J call TRBJ1-4; D is possibly TRBD1 (6 bases). Looked up from germline, CDR1 is MNHEY and CDR2 is SVGAGI. V was shortened by 5 bases and J by 7 bases, with 17 bases between the two germline ends. The CDR3 is 15 amino acids. The CDR3 DNA reads as TGTGCCAGCAGTCCCCGACAGGCGTGGCGTGAAAAACTGTTTTTT. It specifies CASSPRQAWREKLFF.

The chain is built from TRBV5-4 and TRBJ2-7, with 11 bases that match TRBD2. This CDR3 has 17 amino acids. The junction had 9 bases not matched to a gene; V was cut back by 4 bases and J by 0 bases. CDR1 SGHNT and CDR2 YYREEE come from the germline V gene (reference sequence). DNA of the CDR3: TGTGCCAGCAGCCCCGGGACTAGCGGACGCTTCTCCTACGAGCAGTACTTC. This gives the protein CASSPGTSGRFSYEQYF.